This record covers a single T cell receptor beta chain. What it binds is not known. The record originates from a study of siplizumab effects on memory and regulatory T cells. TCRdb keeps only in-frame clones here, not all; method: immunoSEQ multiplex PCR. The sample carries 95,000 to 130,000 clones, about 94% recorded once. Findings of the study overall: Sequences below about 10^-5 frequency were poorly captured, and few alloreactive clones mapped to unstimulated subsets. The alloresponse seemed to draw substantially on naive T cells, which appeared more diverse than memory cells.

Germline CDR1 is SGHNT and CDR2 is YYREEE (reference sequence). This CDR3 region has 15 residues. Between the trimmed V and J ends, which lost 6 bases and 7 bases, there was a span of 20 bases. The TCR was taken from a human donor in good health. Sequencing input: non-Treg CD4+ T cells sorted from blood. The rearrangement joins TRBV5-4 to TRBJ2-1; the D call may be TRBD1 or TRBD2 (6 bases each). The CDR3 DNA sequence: TGTGCCAGCACCCCCCCCCGGGGGCGCGGGAATGAGCAGTTCTTC. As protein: CASTPPRGRGNEQFF.